This entry concerns a single T cell receptor (beta chain). This clonotype was picked up a small number of times. Its cognate antigen has yet to be identified. Per-nucleotide qualities are absent, and no much larger clonotype sits a single base away. This sample was included in a study of T-cell reconstitution after alpha-beta-depleted transplantation in children (dated by TCRdb to about 2016). Regarding the research as a whole: Using TCR repertoire profiling, the study quantitatively followed how T-cell immune reconstitution unfolded in children after TCRalphabeta/CD19-depleted allogeneic hematopoietic cell transplantation.

The library was built by means of PCR. Instrument used: Illumina HiSeq 2500. TCR library preparation used molecular barcoding, with unique molecular identifiers applied to normalize quantification of the TCRbeta repertoire. TCRdb passed the public sequencing reads through fastp at Q25 and MiXCR, retaining productive beta sequences. Every entry covers one CDR3 protein and lists the most common genes and DNA from its rows. Here the sample has about 360,000 distinct CDR3 sequences; roughly 15% occur a single time. Over 3.5% of the sample is in the top ten clones. Counted from cysteine to phenylalanine, this CDR3 has 13 amino acids. Only the CDR3 DNA stays, 39 bases, in frame from base 1. V is clipped by 6 bases and J by 3 bases, and the sequence between their germline boundaries is 10 bases long.

This chain joins TRBV12-3 or TRBV12-4 to TRBJ2-3; the D gene is perhaps TRBD2, on 5 matching bases. This TCR derives from a human donor who donated a stem cell graft to a child with Fanconi anemia. The material sequenced was PBMCs, taken from the stem cell graft. The nucleotide sequence reads as follows: TGTGCCAGCAGCCTCTGGACTACAGATACGCAGTATTTT. Its coded protein is CASSLWTTDTQYF.